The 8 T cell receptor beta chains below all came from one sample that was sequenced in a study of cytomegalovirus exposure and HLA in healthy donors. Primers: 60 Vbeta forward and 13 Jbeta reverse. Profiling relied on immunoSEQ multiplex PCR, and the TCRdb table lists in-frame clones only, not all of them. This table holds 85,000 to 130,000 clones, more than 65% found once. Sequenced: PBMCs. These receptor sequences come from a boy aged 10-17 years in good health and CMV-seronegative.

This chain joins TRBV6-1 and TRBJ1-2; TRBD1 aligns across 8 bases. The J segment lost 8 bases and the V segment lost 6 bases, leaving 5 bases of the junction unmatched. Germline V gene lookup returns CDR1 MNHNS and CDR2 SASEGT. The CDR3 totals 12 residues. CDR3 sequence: CASRDRAKGYTF. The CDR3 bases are TGTGCCAGCAGGGACAGGGCTAAAGGCTACACCTTC.

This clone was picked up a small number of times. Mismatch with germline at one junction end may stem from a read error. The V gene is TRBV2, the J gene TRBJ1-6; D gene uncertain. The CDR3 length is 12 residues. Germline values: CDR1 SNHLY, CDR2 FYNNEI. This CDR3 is CASSEARLFTVF. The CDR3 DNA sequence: TGTGCCAGCAGTGAAGCGAGGTTGTTCACCGTCTTT.

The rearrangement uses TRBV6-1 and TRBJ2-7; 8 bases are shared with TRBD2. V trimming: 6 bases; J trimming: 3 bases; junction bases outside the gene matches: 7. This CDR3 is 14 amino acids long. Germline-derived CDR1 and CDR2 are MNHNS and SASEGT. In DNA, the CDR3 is TGTGCCAGCAGGACCGGGACTAGGAACTACGAGCAGTACTTC. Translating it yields CASRTGTRNYEQYF.

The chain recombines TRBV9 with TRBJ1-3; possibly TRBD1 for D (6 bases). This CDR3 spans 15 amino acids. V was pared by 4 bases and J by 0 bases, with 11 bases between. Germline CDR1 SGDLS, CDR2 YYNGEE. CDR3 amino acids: CASSPWDTSGNTIYF. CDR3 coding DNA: TGTGCCAGCAGCCCATGGGACACCTCTGGAAACACCATATATTTT.

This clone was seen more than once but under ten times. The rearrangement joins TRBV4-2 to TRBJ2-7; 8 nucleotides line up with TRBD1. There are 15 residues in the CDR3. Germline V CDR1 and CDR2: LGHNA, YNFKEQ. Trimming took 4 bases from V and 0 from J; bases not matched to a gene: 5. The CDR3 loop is CASSRGQGDSYEQYF. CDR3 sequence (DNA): TGTGCCAGCAGCCGCGGACAGGGAGACTCCTACGAGCAGTACTTC.

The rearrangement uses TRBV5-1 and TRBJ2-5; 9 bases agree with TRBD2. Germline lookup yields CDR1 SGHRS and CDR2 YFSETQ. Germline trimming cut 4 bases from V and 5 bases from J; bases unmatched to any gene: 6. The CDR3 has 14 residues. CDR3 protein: CASSLSGRGETQYF. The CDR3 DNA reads TGCGCCAGCAGCCTTAGCGGGAGAGGGGAGACCCAGTACTTC.

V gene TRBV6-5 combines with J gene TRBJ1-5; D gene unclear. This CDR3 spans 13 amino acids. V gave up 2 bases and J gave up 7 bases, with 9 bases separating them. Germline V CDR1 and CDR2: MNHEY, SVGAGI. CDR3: CASSYTRRQPQHF. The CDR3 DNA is TGTGCCAGCAGTTACACGCGGAGGCAGCCCCAGCATTTT.

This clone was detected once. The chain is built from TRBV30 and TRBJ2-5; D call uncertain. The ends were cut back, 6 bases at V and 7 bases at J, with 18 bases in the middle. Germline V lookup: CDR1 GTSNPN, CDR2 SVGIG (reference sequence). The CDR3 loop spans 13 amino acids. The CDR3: CACGSSQERTQYF. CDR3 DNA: TGTGCCTGTGGTTCATCCCAAGAGCGGACCCAGTACTTC.